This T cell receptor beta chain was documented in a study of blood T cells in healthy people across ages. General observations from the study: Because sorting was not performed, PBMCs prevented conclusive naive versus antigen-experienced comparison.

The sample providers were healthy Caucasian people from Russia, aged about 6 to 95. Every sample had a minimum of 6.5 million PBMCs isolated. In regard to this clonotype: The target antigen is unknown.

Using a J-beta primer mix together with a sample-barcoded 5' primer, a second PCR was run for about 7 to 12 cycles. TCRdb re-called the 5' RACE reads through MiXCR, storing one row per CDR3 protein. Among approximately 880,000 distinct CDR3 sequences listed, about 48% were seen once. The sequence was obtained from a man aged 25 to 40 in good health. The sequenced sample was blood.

CDR3 region: CASSADLNEKLFF. The CDR3 bases are TGTGCCAGCAGCGCAGACCTGAATGAAAAACTGTTTTTT. The chain recombines TRBV7-2 with TRBJ1-4; D not resolved. The CDR3 runs to 13 residues. Germline-derived CDR1 and CDR2 are SGHTA and FQGNSA. Trimming pared 5 bases from V and 5 bases from J, leaving 9 bases between.